The next 9 T cell receptor beta chains were all read from a single sample in a study of cytomegalovirus exposure and HLA in healthy donors. With 60 Vbeta and 13 Jbeta primers, the PCR was carried out. The protocol was immunoSEQ multiplex PCR, while the TCRdb copy is restricted to in-frame clones and leaves out a portion. The sample consists of about 150,000 clones, around four fifths of them appearing once. The sequenced sample consisted of PBMCs. The source of these receptors is a woman between 45 and 65 years old in good health and CMV-seropositive.

The V gene is TRBV2, the J gene TRBJ2-3; 10 bases are a match to TRBD2. The V gene's germline CDR1 is SNHLY and CDR2 FYNNEI. V trimming: 7 bases; J trimming: 7 bases; junction bases outside the gene matches: 11. The CDR3 runs 15 residues. CDR3 in DNA: TGTGCCAGCACCTTTGAAGTAGCGGGGGGAAATACGCAGTATTTT. It translates to CASTFEVAGGNTQYF.

This chain uses TRBV18 with TRBJ2-3, with 7 bases matching TRBD1. CDR1 is KGHSH, CDR2 LQKENI, per germline. After removal of 4 bases from V and 3 bases from J, the junction contained 7 bases not matched to a gene. This CDR3 contains 15 residues. The CDR3 region is CASSRNRQGTDTQYF. The CDR3 region has the DNA TGTGCCAGCTCACGCAACCGACAGGGAACAGATACGCAGTATTTT.

Only a few counts were recorded for this clone. The rearrangement uses TRBV18 and TRBJ2-7; TRBD2 might be the D (5 bases). The CDR3 sequence is 13 residues long. Germline values: CDR1 KGHSH, CDR2 LQKENI. V lost 3 bases and J 4 bases, leaving 10 bases between the germline ends. CDR3 sequence (DNA): TGTGCCAGCTCACCCGAGGGCGTTTACGAGCAGTACTTC. It codes for CASSPEGVYEQYF.

CDR3 DNA: TGTGCCTGCGCTCCTTGGAGGGGCTTGAATGAAAAACTGTTTTTT. This gives the protein CACAPWRGLNEKLFF. This chain connects TRBV30 to TRBJ1-4, with a weak D call TRBD1 (5 bases). V was clipped by 6 bases and J by 5 bases, with 19 bases between them. This CDR3 spans 15 amino acids. Germline V gives CDR1 GTSNPN, CDR2 SVGIG (reference sequence).

The sample holds a few counts of this clone. V gene TRBV29-1 combines with J gene TRBJ1-1; 7 bases match TRBD1. The CDR3 consists of 14 residues. CDR1 and CDR2 (germline): SQVTM, ANQGSEA. The V segment lost 4 bases and the J segment 5 bases; nucleotides outside the gene matches: 10. CDR3 bases: TGCAGCGTTGTAGGGGTAGGGGGCGAGACTGAAGCTTTCTTT. Its protein product is CSVVGVGGETEAFF. Complete variable domain (other parts from reference TRBV29-1 and TRBJ1-1): SAVISQKPSRDICQRGTSLTIQCQVDSQVTMMFWYRQQPGQSLTLIATANQGSEATYESGFVIDKFPISRPNLTFSTLTVSNMSPEDSSIYLCSVVGVGGETEAFFGQGTRLTVV.

The chain is built from TRBV29-1 and TRBJ2-1, with 7 positions matching TRBD1. The CDR3 spans 11 residues. Germline V gives CDR1 SQVTM, CDR2 ANQGSEA. The V gene end was trimmed by 8 bases and the J gene end by 4 bases; junction bases not matched to a gene: 2. The CDR3 sequence: CSTTGYNEQFF. The CDR3 bases are TGCAGCACGACAGGGTACAATGAGCAGTTCTTC.

This chain joins TRBV2 and TRBJ2-3, with D perhaps matching TRBD1 (6 bases). This CDR3 contains 14 residues. CDR1 is SNHLY, CDR2 FYNNEI, per germline. V dropped 3 bases and J dropped 4 bases, with 11 bases sitting between them. CDR3 bases: TGTGCCAGCAGTGACAGGGGCAGCTCAGATACGCAGTATTTT. It is translated as CASSDRGSSDTQYF.

This clone showed up just a few times. V is TRBV12-5 and J is TRBJ1-5, with a tentative D call TRBD1 (5 bases). Trimming pared 8 bases from V and 0 bases from J, leaving 20 bases between. Germline assignment: CDR1 LGHNT and CDR2 FRNRAP. The CDR3 contains 17 residues. CDR3 bases: TGTGCTAGTCAACTTACGGGACTGATTTATAGCAATCAGCCCCAGCATTTT. Protein product: CASQLTGLIYSNQPQHF.

The chain links TRBV7-6 to TRBJ2-5, with 7 bases lining up with TRBD2. With 1 base clipped from V and 5 bases from J, the junction kept 10 bases outside the gene matches. Germline lookup yields CDR1 SGHVS and CDR2 FNYEAQ. The CDR3 covers 16 residues. The CDR3 protein is CASSLVSGSGGETQYF. In nucleotides, the CDR3 is TGTGCCAGCAGCTTAGTTAGCGGGTCCGGCGGGGAGACCCAGTACTTC. The variable domain in full, with the rest retrieved from reference TRBV7-6 and TRBJ2-5, is GAGVSQSPRYKVTKRGQDVALRCDPISGHVSLYWYRQALGQGPEFLTYFNYEAQQDKSGLPNDRFSAERPEGSISTLTIQRTEQRDSAMYRCASSLVSGSGGETQYFGPGTRLLVL.